This T cell receptor beta chain was recorded in a study of T cell responses to AZD1222 COVID-19 vaccine. A word on this clone: As yet, its antigen is unknown.

Study results and limitations: Possibly, clonal diversity was underestimated; donors were largely white British and included more females. At baseline, seropositivity was found in only a handful of AZD1222 recipients.

This CDR3 region has 16 residues. Deletions cut 1 base from V and 0 bases from J, with 9 bases between. Per the germline V gene, CDR1 is SGHTA and CDR2 is FQGNSA. Method: immunoSEQ multiplex PCR; TCRdb's copy keeps in-frame clones and lacks some. The table lists 100,000 to 130,000 clones, approximately 88% of them singletons. This chain uses TRBV7-2 with TRBJ1-4; a weak D match, TRBD1 (5 bases). The sample here was peripheral blood, taken on day 0 of AZD1222 vaccination. This sequence was found in an adult in good health. CDR3 nucleotide sequence: TGTGCCAGCAGCTTAGTTCGGGGCACAACTAATGAAAAACTGTTTTTT. Its protein is CASSLVRGTTNEKLFF.